A selection of T cell receptor beta chains follows, all from one sample in a study of neoadjuvant anti-PD-1 for oral cavity cancer. Profiled with immunoSEQ multiplex PCR; TCRdb holds only in-frame clones, not every one. Of about 24,000 clones listed, under 30% are singletons. Sequences were derived from tumor tissue, sampled after nivolumab (anti-PD-1) treatment. These receptors came from a person between 40 and 80 years old with oral cavity squamous cell carcinoma. Each CDR3 is given with its conserved first and last residue. D genes are given only for firm matches.

D gene | V gene | CDR3 protein
. | TRBV28 | CASSLNPRASDTQYF
. | TRBV7-3 | CASSLGRAAGNSPLHF
TRBD2 | TRBV6-5 | CASSYASGRYEQYF
TRBD1 | TRBV28 | CASSSLVGTGGYGYTF
TRBD2 | TRBV19 | CASSPSLAGAAEQYF
TRBD1 | TRBV7-3 | CASSLEGAINYEQYF
. | TRBV19 | CASSENTIYF
. | TRBV5-1 | CASSLGAGMETQYF
. | TRBV5-1 | CASSFEGRDGYTF
. | TRBV5-1 | CASSLNTPYEQYF
. | TRBV9 | CASSVDGSPRYEQYF
. | TRBV27 | CASSLMPGRGAFF
. | TRBV6-5 | CASSPFQAEETQYF
. | TRBV7-9 | CASSLVGGWVEKLFF
. | TRBV9 | CASSALSGPGRSTSYGYTF
. | TRBV5-6 | CASSFDDSLGYTF
. | TRBV7-6 | CASSLAGQPQHF
. | TRBV27 | CASSSRLNEQFF
. | TRBV6-5 | CASSYSRGNEQFF
TRBD1 | TRBV6-5 | CASSSYRGSQPQHF
. | TRBV10-1 | CASSEVPSTEQFF